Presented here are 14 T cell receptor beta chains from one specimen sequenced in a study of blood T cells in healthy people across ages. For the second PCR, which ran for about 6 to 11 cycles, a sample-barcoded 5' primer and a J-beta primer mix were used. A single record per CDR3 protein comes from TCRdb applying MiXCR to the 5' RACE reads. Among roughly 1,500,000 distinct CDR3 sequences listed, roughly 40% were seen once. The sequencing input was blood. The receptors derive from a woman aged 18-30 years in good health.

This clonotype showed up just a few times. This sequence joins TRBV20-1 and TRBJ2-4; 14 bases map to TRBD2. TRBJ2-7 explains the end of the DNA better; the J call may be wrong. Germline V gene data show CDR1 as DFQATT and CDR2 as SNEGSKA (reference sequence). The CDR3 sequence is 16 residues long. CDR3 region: CSARAGTSGGRYEQYF. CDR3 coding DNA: TGCAGTGCTAGAGCTGGGACTAGCGGGGGACGCTACGAGCAGTACTTC.

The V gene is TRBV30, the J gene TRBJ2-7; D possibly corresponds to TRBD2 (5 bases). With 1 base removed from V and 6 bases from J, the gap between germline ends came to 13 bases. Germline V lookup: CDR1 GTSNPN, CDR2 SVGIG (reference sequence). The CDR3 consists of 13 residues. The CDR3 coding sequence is TGTGCCTGGAGTGACACTAGGCCTGGCGAGCAGTACTTC. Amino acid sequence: CAWSDTRPGEQYF.

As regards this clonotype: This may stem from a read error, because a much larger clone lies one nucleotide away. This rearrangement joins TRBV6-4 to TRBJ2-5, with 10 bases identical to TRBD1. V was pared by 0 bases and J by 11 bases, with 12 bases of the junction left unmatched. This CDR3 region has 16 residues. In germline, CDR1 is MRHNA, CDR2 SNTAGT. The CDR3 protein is CASSDSIGTGVEEQYF. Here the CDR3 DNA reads TGTGCCAGCAGTGACTCAATAGGGACAGGGGTAGAGGAGCAGTACTTC.

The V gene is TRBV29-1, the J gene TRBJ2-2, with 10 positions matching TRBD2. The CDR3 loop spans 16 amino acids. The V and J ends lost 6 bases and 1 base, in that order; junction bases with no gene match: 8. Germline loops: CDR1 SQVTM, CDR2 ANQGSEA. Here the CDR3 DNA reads TGCAGCGTACCCCTTAGGACTAGCGGGAACACCGGGGAGCTGTTTTTT. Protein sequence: CSVPLRTSGNTGELFF.

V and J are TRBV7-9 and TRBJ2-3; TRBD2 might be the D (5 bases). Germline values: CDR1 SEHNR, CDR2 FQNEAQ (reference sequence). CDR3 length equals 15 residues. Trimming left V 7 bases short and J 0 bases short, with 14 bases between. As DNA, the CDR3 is TGTGCCAGCACCTCAGCGGTCCAAAGCACAGATACGCAGTATTTT. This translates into CASTSAVQSTDTQYF.

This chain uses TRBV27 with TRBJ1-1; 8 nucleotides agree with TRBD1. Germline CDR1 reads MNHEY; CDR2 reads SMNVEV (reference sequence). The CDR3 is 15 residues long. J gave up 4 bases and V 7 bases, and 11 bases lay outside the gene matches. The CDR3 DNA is TGTGCCAGCAAGGGGGGAGGACAGGGTGGCACTGAAGCTTTCTTT. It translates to CASKGGGQGGTEAFF.

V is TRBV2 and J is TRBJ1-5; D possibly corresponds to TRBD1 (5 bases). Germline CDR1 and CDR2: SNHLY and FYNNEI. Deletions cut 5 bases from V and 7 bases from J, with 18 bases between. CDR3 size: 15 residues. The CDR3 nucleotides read TGTGCCAGCAGTTCCGCTGGAGGGGCTAGGCAGCCCCAGCATTTT. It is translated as CASSSAGGARQPQHF.

The CDR3 sequence: CATSDSQPNTGELFF. The DNA for the CDR3 is TGTGCCACCAGTGATAGTCAGCCGAACACCGGGGAGCTGTTTTTT. This chain links TRBV24-1 with TRBJ2-2; D is ambiguous. Trimming cost V 3 bases and J 0 bases, with 7 bases left between them. This CDR3 is built from 15 residues. Germline CDR1 KGHDR, CDR2 SFDVKD.

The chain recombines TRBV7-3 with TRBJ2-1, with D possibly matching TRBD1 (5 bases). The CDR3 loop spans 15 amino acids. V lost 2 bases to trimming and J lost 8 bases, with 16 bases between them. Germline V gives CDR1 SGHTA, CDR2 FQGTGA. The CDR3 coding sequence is TGTGCCAGCAGCTTAGCGGTCGGCAGGGCGTATGAGCAGTTCTTC. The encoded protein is CASSLAVGRAYEQFF. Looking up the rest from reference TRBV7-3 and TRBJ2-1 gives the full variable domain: GAGVSQTPSNKVTEKGKYVELRCDPISGHTALYWYRQSLGQGPEFLIYFQGTGAADDSGLPNDRFFAVRPEGSVSTLKIQRTERGDSAVYLCASSLAVGRAYEQFFGPGTRLTVL.

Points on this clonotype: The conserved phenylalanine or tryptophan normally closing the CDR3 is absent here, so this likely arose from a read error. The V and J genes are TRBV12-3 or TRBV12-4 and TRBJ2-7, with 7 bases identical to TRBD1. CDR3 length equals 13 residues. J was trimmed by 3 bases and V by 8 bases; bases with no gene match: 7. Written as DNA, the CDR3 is TGTGCCAGCGGGGACAGTGGAGTCTACGAGCAGTACTTG. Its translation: CASGDSGVYEQYL.

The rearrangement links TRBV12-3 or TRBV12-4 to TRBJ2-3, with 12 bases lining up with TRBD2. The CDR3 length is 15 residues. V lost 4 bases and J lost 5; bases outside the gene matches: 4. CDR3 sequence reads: CASSSTSGGIDTQYF. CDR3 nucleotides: TGTGCCAGCAGTTCAACTAGCGGGGGGATAGATACGCAGTATTTT.

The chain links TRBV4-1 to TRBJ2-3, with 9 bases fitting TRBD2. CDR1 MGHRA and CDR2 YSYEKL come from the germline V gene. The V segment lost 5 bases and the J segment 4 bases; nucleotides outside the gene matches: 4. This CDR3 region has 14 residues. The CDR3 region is CASSNSGRSDTQYF. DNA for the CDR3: TGCGCCAGCAGCAACAGCGGGAGGTCAGATACGCAGTATTTT.

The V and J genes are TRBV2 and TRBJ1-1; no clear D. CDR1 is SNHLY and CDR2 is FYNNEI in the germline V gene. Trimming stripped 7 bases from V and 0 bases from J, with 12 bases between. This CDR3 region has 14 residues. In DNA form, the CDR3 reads TGTGCCAGCACCAAAGCGGCAGTGAACACTGAAGCTTTCTTT. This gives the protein CASTKAAVNTEAFF.

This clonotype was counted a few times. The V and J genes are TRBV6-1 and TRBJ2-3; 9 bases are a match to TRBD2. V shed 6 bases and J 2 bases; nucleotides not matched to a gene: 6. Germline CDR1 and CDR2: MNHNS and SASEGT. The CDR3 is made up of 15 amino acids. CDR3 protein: CASSGSSGNTDTQYF. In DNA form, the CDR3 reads TGTGCCAGCAGCGGCTCTAGCGGGAACACAGATACGCAGTATTTT.